The 6 T cell receptor beta chains given below trace back to one sample, sequenced in a study of blood T cell repertoires in COVID-19. Produced via immunoSEQ multiplex PCR; TCRdb's table is partial and in-frame only. The table records about 360,000 clones, 81% of them present only once. Sequences were obtained from peripheral blood. Receptor source: a human donor with acute or convalescent COVID-19. The donor label of this sample is uncertain.

The chain combines TRBV6-8 with TRBJ2-2; 7 bases fit TRBD1. The CDR3 has 18 amino acids. Germline V gene data show CDR1 as MNHGY and CDR2 as SAAAGT. The ends lost 8 bases at V and 0 bases at J; junction bases unmatched: 15. This CDR3 reads CASHYLGTEKTNTGELFF. CDR3 nucleotide sequence: TGTGCCAGCCACTACCTGGGGACAGAGAAAACGAACACCGGGGAGCTGTTTTTT.

CDR3 bases: TGTGCCAGCAGCTTGTCCTACGACAGGGACACTGAAGCTTTCTTT. Translation gives CASSLSYDRDTEAFF. V is TRBV5-6 and J is TRBJ1-1; TRBD1 matches at 7 bases. Trimming cost V 1 base and J 3 bases; bases outside gene matches: 6. The CDR3 totals 15 residues. The germline CDR1 and CDR2 sequences are SGHDT and YYEEEE.

The chain combines TRBV2 with TRBJ1-6; TRBD1 might be the D (5 bases). The germline V gene has CDR1 SNHLY and CDR2 FYNNEI. This CDR3 spans 14 amino acids. Trimming took 7 bases from V and 2 from J, leaving 9 bases between them. CDR3 sequence (DNA): TGTGCCAGCAACCAGGGTACCTATAATTCACCCCTCCACTTT. Protein: CASNQGTYNSPLHF.

The CDR3 bases are TGTGCCAGCAGCTTACAGGCCTTCTCTGGAAACACCATATATTTT. Protein sequence: CASSLQAFSGNTIYF. The V gene is TRBV6-5, the J gene TRBJ1-3; tentative D call: TRBD1 (5 bases). CDR1 and CDR2 from the germline V gene are MNHEY and SVGAGI. The CDR3 totals 15 residues. Trimming cost V 6 bases and J 0 bases, with 12 bases left between them.

The chain combines TRBV9 with TRBJ1-1; no definite D call. This CDR3 has 9 amino acids. Between the trimmed V and J ends, which lost 3 bases and 12 bases, there was a span of 6 bases. Germline V gives CDR1 SGDLS, CDR2 YYNGEE. The CDR3 region is CASSEPPFF. The CDR3 DNA reads TGTGCCAGCAGCGAGCCCCCTTTCTTT.

J is TRBJ2-7 and V is TRBV4-1; tentative D call: TRBD2 (5 bases). Germline V CDR1 and CDR2: MGHRA, YSYEKL. The CDR3 extends over 14 amino acids. Trimming took off 1 base at V and 2 bases at J, with 9 bases between the two ends. The CDR3 bases are TGCGCCAGCAGCCAAGGCCGGGGAGCCTACGAGCAGTACTTC. It yields the protein CASSQGRGAYEQYF.